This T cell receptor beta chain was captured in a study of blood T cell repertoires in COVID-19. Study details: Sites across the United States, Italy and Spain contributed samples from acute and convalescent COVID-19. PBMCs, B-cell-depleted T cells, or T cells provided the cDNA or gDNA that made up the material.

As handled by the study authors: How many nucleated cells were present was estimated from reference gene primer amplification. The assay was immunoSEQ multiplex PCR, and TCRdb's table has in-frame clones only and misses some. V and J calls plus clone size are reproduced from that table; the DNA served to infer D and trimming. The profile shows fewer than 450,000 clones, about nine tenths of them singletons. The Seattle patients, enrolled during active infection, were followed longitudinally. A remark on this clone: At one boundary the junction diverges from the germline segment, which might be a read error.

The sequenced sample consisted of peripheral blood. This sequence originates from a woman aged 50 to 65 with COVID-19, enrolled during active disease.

The CDR3 sequence: CASSPTGTGPPPGF. In DNA form, the CDR3 reads TGCGCCAGCAGCCCCACCGGGACAGGGCCTCCTCCAGGTTTC. The chain joins TRBV4-1 to TRBJ2-6, with TRBD1 matching over 9 bases. Germline CDR1 is MGHRA and CDR2 is YSYEKL. The CDR3 covers 14 residues.